This T cell receptor (beta chain) appears in the sequencing data of a study of cytomegalovirus exposure and HLA in healthy donors. General study results and limits: Follow-up analysis later connected one missense variant in DCLRE1C with trimming of TCR beta V- and J-genes. Highly shared variants forming one cluster were likely a sequencing artifact.

For this clone: Its specificity is unknown.

With 2 bases clipped from V and 3 bases from J, the junction kept 6 bases outside the gene matches. CDR3 length: 16 amino acids. Germline loops: CDR1 SEHNR, CDR2 FQNEAQ (reference sequence). Every donor was a healthy person donating bone marrow. A multiplex PCR was run with 60 Vbeta primers and 13 Jbeta primers. The assay was immunoSEQ multiplex PCR, and TCRdb's table has in-frame clones only and misses some. The sample contains tens of thousands of clones, around 80% of which appear only once. The rearrangement joins TRBV7-9 to TRBJ2-1; 8 positions agree with TRBD1. Sequenced input: PBMCs. This TCR was recovered from a male donor in good health and CMV-seropositive. CDR3 protein: CASSLTGGGVYNEQFF. The CDR3 nucleotides are TGTGCCAGCAGCTTAACAGGGGGTGGGGTCTACAATGAGCAGTTCTTC.